Presented here are 14 T cell receptor beta chains from one specimen sequenced in a study of control samples from healthy donors and cancer patients. Here immunoSEQ multiplex PCR was the method, and the copy in TCRdb shows in-frame clones only, minus some. The sample carries 120,000 or so clones, 80% to 90% recorded once. Sequencing was carried out using blood. The receptors were gathered from a man in his sixties in good health.

The chain combines TRBV14 with TRBJ1-4; 10 nucleotides line up with TRBD1. With 6 bases clipped from V and 10 bases from J, the junction kept 2 bases outside the gene matches. The CDR3 contains 12 residues. Looked up from germline, CDR1 is SGHDN and CDR2 is FVKESK. The CDR3 nucleotides are TGTGCCAGCAGTCGGGACAGGGGAAAACTGTTTTTT. It translates to CASSRDRGKLFF.

The chain employs TRBV19 and TRBJ2-2; D is unclear. The CDR3 spans 12 residues. V shed 4 bases and J shed 5 bases, with 5 bases lying between them. CDR1 is LNHDA and CDR2 is SQIVND in the germline V gene (reference sequence). CDR3 sequence (DNA): TGTGCCAGTAGTAGGCTAACCGGGGAGCTGTTTTTT. Amino acids: CASSRLTGELFF.

The J gene is TRBJ1-5, the V gene TRBV18; D remains ambiguous. The CDR3 runs 12 residues. Looked up from germline, CDR1 is KGHSH and CDR2 is LQKENI. The V end lost 0 bases, the J end lost 7 bases, and 4 bases lay between the germline ends. The CDR3 is CASSPPGQPQHF. The CDR3 DNA reads TGTGCCAGCTCACCACCGGGACAGCCCCAGCATTTT.

This rearrangement joins TRBV28 to TRBJ1-5, with D perhaps matching TRBD1 (6 bases). The CDR3 is 12 residues long. Germline assignment: CDR1 MDHEN and CDR2 SYDVKM. Trimming removed 6 bases at V and 5 bases at J, with 8 bases between. CDR3 loop: CASSGGHQPQHF. For the CDR3, the DNA is TGTGCCAGCAGCGGGGGCCATCAGCCCCAGCATTTT.

This clone showed up just a few times. The same CDR3 also results from other DNA sequences found in this sample. This sequence joins TRBV6-5 and TRBJ1-5; D remains unclear. CDR1 MNHEY and CDR2 SVGAGI come from the germline V gene. CDR3 length: 13 amino acids. V lost 0 bases to trimming and J lost 3 bases, with 3 bases between them. The CDR3 loop is CASSYSINQPQHF. In DNA, the CDR3 is TGTGCCAGCAGTTACTCGATCAATCAGCCCCAGCATTTT.

This rearrangement joins TRBV5-5 to TRBJ1-3; 8 bases are a match to TRBD1. Trimming at V came to 2 bases and at J to 8 bases, leaving 9 bases not matched to a gene. The CDR3 is 15 residues long. Germline loops: CDR1 SGHKS, CDR2 YYEKEE (reference sequence). The CDR3 spells CASSFDRGGLDTIYF. The DNA of the CDR3 is TGTGCCAGCAGCTTCGACAGGGGCGGGTTGGACACCATATATTTT.

This chain uses TRBV27 with TRBJ2-7, with D uncertain. Germline assignment: CDR1 MNHEY and CDR2 SMNVEV (reference sequence). The V end lost 0 bases, the J end lost 3 bases, and 24 bases lay between the germline ends. This CDR3 spans 19 amino acids. This CDR3 reads CASSLSASILLRGSYEQYF. The CDR3 nucleotides are TGTGCCAGCAGTTTATCGGCGTCGATACTCCTTCGCGGAAGCTACGAGCAGTACTTC.

This chain connects TRBV12-5 to TRBJ2-5; D perhaps matches TRBD1 (6 bases). V lost 2 bases, J lost 4 bases, and 14 bases lay in between. CDR1 is LGHNT, CDR2 FRNRAP, per germline. CDR3 size: 15 residues. The CDR3 DNA is TGTGCTAGTGGTTTGAGGCAGGGGCCTACAGAGACCCAGTACTTC. Its protein product is CASGLRQGPTETQYF.

This sequence joins TRBV6-4 and TRBJ1-1; 10 bases line up with TRBD1. The junction had 12 bases not matched to a gene; V was cut back by 3 bases and J by 5 bases. In germline, CDR1 is MRHNA, CDR2 SNTAGT. The CDR3 is 17 residues long. The DNA of the CDR3 is TGTGCCAGCAGTGATCTCCTCGGGACAGGGGCCGGGACTGAAGCTTTCTTT. It codes for CASSDLLGTGAGTEAFF.

The chain carries TRBV14 and TRBJ1-1, with 9 nucleotides matching TRBD1. The V segment lost 4 bases and the J segment 5 bases; nucleotides outside the gene matches: 5. The CDR3 has 14 amino acids. Germline V gives CDR1 SGHDN, CDR2 FVKESK. CDR3 loop: CASSLQDRGTEAFF. Here the CDR3 DNA reads TGTGCCAGCAGCCTGCAGGACAGGGGAACTGAAGCTTTCTTT.

The rearrangement links TRBV28 to TRBJ1-3; D is unresolved. Germline CDR1 reads MDHEN; CDR2 reads SYDVKM. CDR3 size: 18 residues. V lost 2 bases, J lost 0 bases, and 17 bases lay in between. The CDR3 nucleotides read TGTGCCAGCAGTTTAGGGTCCGTTGGAAGGGACTCTGGAAACACCATATATTTT. It yields the protein CASSLGSVGRDSGNTIYF.

This rearrangement joins TRBV15 to TRBJ1-2; a weak D match, TRBD1 (6 bases). CDR1 is LNHNV and CDR2 is YYDKDF in the germline V gene (reference sequence). Trimming took 0 bases from V and 4 from J, leaving 12 bases between them. The CDR3 totals 15 residues. The chain's CDR3 is CATSREGGLTYGYTF. The CDR3 DNA follows: TGTGCCACCAGCAGAGAAGGGGGATTGACCTATGGCTACACCTTC.

This rearrangement joins TRBV28 to TRBJ1-1; TRBD1 is a possible D gene (5 bases). Germline V gives CDR1 MDHEN, CDR2 SYDVKM. The germline V and J ends were trimmed by 7 bases and 1 base, with 16 bases remaining between them. CDR3 length: 15 amino acids. The DNA of the CDR3 is TGTGCCAGCATATCGTACCGGGGCCGGAACACTGAAGCTTTCTTT. Its translation: CASISYRGRNTEAFF.

This sequence joins TRBV7-9 and TRBJ2-5, with 8 bases aligning to TRBD2. There are 15 residues in the CDR3. The germline CDR1 and CDR2 sequences are SEHNR and FQNEAQ (reference sequence). Trimming removed 4 bases from V and 5 bases from J; junction bases left unmatched: 9. The CDR3 DNA reads TGTGCCAGCAGCTACTCCGGGACTAGTGGCGAGACCCAGTACTTC. The encoded protein is CASSYSGTSGETQYF.